A selection of T cell receptor beta chains follows, all from one sample in a study of blood T cell repertoires in COVID-19. TCRdb's copy holds only in-frame clones and misses some; the assay was immunoSEQ multiplex PCR. The sample lists about 47,000 clones, roughly four fifths occurring once. The specimen sequenced was peripheral blood. These receptors originate from a man aged 60 to 69 with acute or convalescent COVID-19. Both conserved end residues are part of each CDR3. Fields, in order: clone size, CDR3 length, J gene, D gene, V gene, CDR3 protein, CDR3 DNA. D genes are given only for firm matches. Some rows have no size entry. The others give once, few or many, or a class for an expanded clone.

size: -; length: 13; J: TRBJ2-7; D: TRBD1; V: TRBV19; CDR3: CASSPGQTYEQYF; DNA: TGTGCCAGTAGTCCGGGACAGACCTACGAGCAGTACTTC
size: -; length: 14; J: TRBJ1-1; D: -; V: TRBV3-1/TRBV3-2; CDR3: CASSRGLTNTEAFF; DNA: TGTGCCAGCAGCCGAGGACTCACGAACACTGAAGCTTTCTTT
size: few; length: 12; J: TRBJ1-5; D: -; V: TRBV2; CDR3: CASSTGNQPQHF; DNA: TGTGCCAGCAGCACAGGGAATCAGCCCCAGCATTTT
size: -; length: 13; J: TRBJ2-7; D: TRBD2; V: TRBV23-1; CDR3: CASSLGGRVEQYF; DNA: TGCGCCAGCAGTCTCGGAGGGAGGGTCGAGCAGTACTTC
size: -; length: 13; J: TRBJ1-1; D: -; V: TRBV19; CDR3: CASSISWNTEAFF; DNA: TGTGCCAGTAGTATATCTTGGAACACTGAAGCTTTCTTT
size: -; length: 15; J: TRBJ2-1; D: -; V: TRBV6-4; CDR3: CASSDPGTLSNEQFF; DNA: TGTGCCAGCAGTGACCCGGGGACACTTAGCAATGAGCAGTTCTTC
size: -; length: 13; J: TRBJ2-1; D: -; V: TRBV11-2; CDR3: CASSLDSYGEQFF; DNA: TGTGCCAGCAGCTTAGACTCGTACGGTGAGCAGTTCTTC
size: -; length: 15; J: TRBJ1-4; D: TRBD1; V: TRBV3-1/TRBV3-2; CDR3: CASSQGQGAREKLFF; DNA: TGTGCCAGCAGCCAAGGACAGGGGGCGCGCGAAAAACTGTTTTTT
size: -; length: 12; J: TRBJ1-1; D: -; V: TRBV5-1; CDR3: CASSFSDTEAFF; DNA: TGCGCCAGCAGCTTTTCAGACACTGAAGCTTTCTTT
size: -; length: 13; J: TRBJ1-1; D: -; V: TRBV11-2; CDR3: CASSIQENTEAFF; DNA: TGTGCCAGCAGCATACAGGAGAACACTGAAGCTTTCTTT
size: few; length: 16; J: TRBJ1-2; D: -; V: TRBV27; CDR3: CASSLISGGVSYGYTF; DNA: TGTGCCAGCAGTTTAATATCGGGCGGGGTTAGCTATGGCTACACCTTC
size: -; length: 12; J: TRBJ1-2; D: -; V: TRBV19; CDR3: CASKGDRRGYTF; DNA: TGTGCCAGCAAGGGTGACAGGCGTGGCTACACCTTC
size: -; length: 15; J: TRBJ1-4; D: -; V: TRBV4-1; CDR3: CASSQGGGTNEKLFF; DNA: TGCGCCAGCAGCCAAGGCGGAGGGACCAATGAAAAACTGTTTTTT
size: -; length: 14; J: TRBJ1-3; D: -; V: TRBV29-1; CDR3: CSVGRVNSGNTIYF; DNA: TGCAGCGTTGGGCGGGTAAACTCTGGAAACACCATATATTTT
size: -; length: 16; J: TRBJ1-1; D: TRBD1; V: TRBV5-1; CDR3: CASSLGTGSMNTEAFF; DNA: TGCGCCAGCAGCCTGGGGACAGGGAGCATGAACACTGAAGCTTTCTTT
size: -; length: 15; J: TRBJ1-2; D: -; V: TRBV6-5; CDR3: CASSYSPTENYGYTF; DNA: TGTGCCAGCAGTTACTCCCCCACTGAGAACTATGGCTACACCTTC
size: -; length: 13; J: TRBJ1-1; D: TRBD1; V: TRBV12-3/TRBV12-4; CDR3: CASQTGLMTEAFF; DNA: TGTGCCAGCCAGACAGGGCTTATGACTGAAGCTTTCTTT
size: -; length: 17; J: TRBJ1-4; D: -; V: TRBV21-1; CDR3: CASSKDTDSLLGEKLFF; DNA: TGTGCCAGCAGCAAAGATACCGACAGTTTATTGGGAGAAAAACTGTTTTTT
size: -; length: 17; J: TRBJ1-2; D: TRBD1; V: TRBV28; CDR3: CASSPPGTGLFLRGYTF; DNA: TGTGCCAGCAGTCCTCCCGGGACAGGTCTCTTTTTGCGCGGCTACACCTTC
size: -; length: 16; J: TRBJ2-5; D: -; V: TRBV9; CDR3: CASSVAIQDTQETQYF; DNA: TGTGCCAGCAGCGTAGCAATCCAGGACACGCAAGAGACCCAGTACTTC
size: -; length: 13; J: TRBJ2-3; D: -; V: TRBV3-1/TRBV3-2; CDR3: CASSQNREDTQYF; DNA: TGTGCCAGCAGCCAGAACAGGGAAGATACGCAGTATTTT
size: -; length: 14; J: TRBJ1-1; D: TRBD1; V: TRBV30; CDR3: CAWSKGQAFTEAFF; DNA: TGTGCCTGGAGCAAAGGACAGGCTTTCACTGAAGCTTTCTTT
size: -; length: 14; J: TRBJ1-1; D: TRBD1; V: TRBV5-1; CDR3: CASSWGQKNTEAFF; DNA: TGCGCCAGCAGCTGGGGACAGAAGAACACTGAAGCTTTCTTT
size: -; length: 16; J: TRBJ1-5; D: -; V: TRBV6-1; CDR3: CASSDPRQGRDQPQHF; DNA: TGTGCCAGCAGTGACCCCCGGCAGGGCCGCGATCAGCCCCAGCATTTT
size: -; length: 16; J: TRBJ2-5; D: -; V: TRBV7-7; CDR3: CASSLGSSGGMETQYF; DNA: TGTGCCAGCAGCTTAGGATCTTCGGGGGGCATGGAGACCCAGTACTTC
size: -; length: 15; J: TRBJ1-6; D: TRBD1; V: TRBV5-1; CDR3: CASSLEDRVNSPLHF; DNA: TGCGCCAGCAGCTTGGAAGACAGGGTTAATTCACCCCTCCACTTT
size: once; length: 14; J: TRBJ1-1; D: -; V: TRBV7-3; CDR3: CASSSTGLNTEAFF; DNA: TGTGCCAGCAGCTCGACAGGATTGAACACTGAAGCTTTCTTT
size: -; length: 16; J: TRBJ2-2; D: TRBD2; V: TRBV9; CDR3: CASSVDPSGDTGELFF; DNA: TGTGCCAGCAGCGTAGATCCTAGCGGGGACACCGGGGAGCTGTTTTTT
size: -; length: 17; J: TRBJ1-2; D: -; V: TRBV21-1; CDR3: CASSKEYPQPANYGYTF; DNA: TGTGCCAGCAGCAAAGAATATCCACAGCCAGCTAACTATGGCTACACCTTC